This TCR beta chain emerged from a study of immune cell composition in non-small cell lung cancer. Findings and caveats of the study: Squamous carcinomas (roughly 80%) more often had tumour-associated clones >0.5% than adenocarcinomas (33%). Tumour TCR-beta clonality was not significantly tied to smoking pack-years.

The protocol was immunoSEQ multiplex PCR, while the TCRdb copy is restricted to in-frame clones and leaves out a portion. The sample has 2,600 or so clones, over 70% seen once. The CDR3 totals 14 residues. From germline, CDR1 is LNHDA and CDR2 SQIVND (reference sequence). J gave up 11 bases and V 6 bases, and 14 bases lay outside the gene matches. This clone showed up just once. No antigen is known for it. The chain uses TRBV19 and TRBJ2-5; TRBD1 aligns across 8 bases. The TCR sequence derives from a human donor with non-small cell lung cancer. Input material: lung tumor tissue. The CDR3 DNA follows: TGTGCCAGTAGACCGGGACAGGTCGAAAGTGAGCAGTACTTC. Residues: CASRPGQVESEQYF.